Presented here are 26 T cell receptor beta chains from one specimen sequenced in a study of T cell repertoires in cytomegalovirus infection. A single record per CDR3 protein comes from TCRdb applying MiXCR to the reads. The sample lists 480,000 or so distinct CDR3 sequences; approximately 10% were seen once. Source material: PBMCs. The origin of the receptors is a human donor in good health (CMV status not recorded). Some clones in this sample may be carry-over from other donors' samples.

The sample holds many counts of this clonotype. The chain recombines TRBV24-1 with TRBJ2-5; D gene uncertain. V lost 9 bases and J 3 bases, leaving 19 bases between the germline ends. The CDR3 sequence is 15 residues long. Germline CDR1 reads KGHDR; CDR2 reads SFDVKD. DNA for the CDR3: TGTGCCACCTCGTTGGGTCCAGGTAGGAAAGAGACCCAGTACTTC. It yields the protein CATSLGPGRKETQYF.

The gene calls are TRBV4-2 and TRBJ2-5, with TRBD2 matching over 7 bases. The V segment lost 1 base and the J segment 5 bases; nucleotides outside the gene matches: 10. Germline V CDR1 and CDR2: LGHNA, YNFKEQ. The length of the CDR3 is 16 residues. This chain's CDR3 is CASSQAVESGDETQYF. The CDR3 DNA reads TGTGCCAGCAGCCAAGCAGTTGAGAGCGGGGACGAGACCCAGTACTTC.

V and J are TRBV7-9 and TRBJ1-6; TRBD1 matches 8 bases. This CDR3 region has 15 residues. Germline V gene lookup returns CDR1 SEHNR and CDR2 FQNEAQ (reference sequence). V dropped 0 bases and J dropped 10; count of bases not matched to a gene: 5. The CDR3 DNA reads TGTGCCAGCAGCTTAGCAGACAGGGGAGGATCACCCCTCCACTTT. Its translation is CASSLADRGGSPLHF.

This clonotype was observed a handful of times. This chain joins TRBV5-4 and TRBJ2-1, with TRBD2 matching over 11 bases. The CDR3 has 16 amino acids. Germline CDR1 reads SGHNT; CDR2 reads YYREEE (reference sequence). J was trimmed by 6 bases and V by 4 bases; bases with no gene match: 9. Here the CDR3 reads CASSPDSGRVGNEQFF. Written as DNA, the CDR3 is TGTGCCAGCAGCCCGGATAGCGGGAGGGTCGGCAATGAGCAGTTCTTC.

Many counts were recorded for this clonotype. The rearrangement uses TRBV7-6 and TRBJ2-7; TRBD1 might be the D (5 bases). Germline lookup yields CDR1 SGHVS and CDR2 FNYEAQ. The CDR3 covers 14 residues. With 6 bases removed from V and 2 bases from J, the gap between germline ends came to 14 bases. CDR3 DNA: TGTGCCAGCAGTCATGGACACTTCCCCTACGAGCAGTACTTC. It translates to CASSHGHFPYEQYF.

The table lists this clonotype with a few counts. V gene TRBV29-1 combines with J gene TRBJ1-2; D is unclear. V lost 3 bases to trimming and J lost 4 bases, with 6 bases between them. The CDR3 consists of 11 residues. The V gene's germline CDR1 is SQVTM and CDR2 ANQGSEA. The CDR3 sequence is CSVEPGYGYTF. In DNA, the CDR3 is TGCAGCGTTGAGCCAGGCTATGGCTACACCTTC.

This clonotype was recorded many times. CDR3 sequence (DNA): TGCGCCAGCAGTGAATGGGAAGCAAGTCGTCGCGATGAGCAGTTCTTC. The encoded protein is CASSEWEASRRDEQFF. The gene calls are TRBV10-2 and TRBJ2-1, with D unresolved. The germline gives CDR1 WSHSY, CDR2 SAAADI. This CDR3 has 16 residues. Trimming took off 3 bases at V and 8 bases at J, with 20 bases between the two ends.

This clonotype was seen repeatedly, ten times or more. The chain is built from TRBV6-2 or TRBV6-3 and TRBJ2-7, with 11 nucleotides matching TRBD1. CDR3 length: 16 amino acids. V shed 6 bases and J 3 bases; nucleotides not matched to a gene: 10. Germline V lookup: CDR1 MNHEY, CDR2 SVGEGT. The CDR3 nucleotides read TGTGCCAGCAGGTCTTACTCGGGACAGGGGGACTACGAGCAGTACTTC. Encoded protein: CASRSYSGQGDYEQYF.

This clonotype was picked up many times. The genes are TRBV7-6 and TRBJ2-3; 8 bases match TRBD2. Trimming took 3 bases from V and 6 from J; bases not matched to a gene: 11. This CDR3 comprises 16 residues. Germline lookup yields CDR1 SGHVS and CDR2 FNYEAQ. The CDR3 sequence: CASSLGLEREYDTQYF. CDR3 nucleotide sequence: TGTGCCAGCAGCTTGGGGTTGGAGCGGGAGTATGATACGCAGTATTTT.

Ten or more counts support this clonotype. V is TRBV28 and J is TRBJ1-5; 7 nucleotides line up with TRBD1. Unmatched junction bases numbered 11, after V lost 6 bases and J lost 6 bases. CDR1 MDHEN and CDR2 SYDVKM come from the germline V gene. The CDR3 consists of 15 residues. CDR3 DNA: TGTGCCAGCAGGAGCTTGACAGGGTGGAGTCAGCCCCAGCATTTT. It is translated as CASRSLTGWSQPQHF.

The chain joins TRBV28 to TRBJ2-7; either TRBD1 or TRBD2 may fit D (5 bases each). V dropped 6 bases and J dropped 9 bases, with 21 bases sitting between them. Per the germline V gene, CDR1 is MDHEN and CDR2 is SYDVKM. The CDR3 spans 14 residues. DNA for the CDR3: TGTGCCAGCAGCCACCGGGACGGGTATAATGGGCAGTACTTC. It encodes CASSHRDGYNGQYF.

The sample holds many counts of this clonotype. This chain's CDR3 is CASSPSEVYTEAFF. The CDR3, as DNA: TGTGCCAGCAGCCCATCAGAAGTGTACACTGAAGCTTTCTTT. The rearrangement joins TRBV7-9 to TRBJ1-1; no reliable D call. V was cut by 5 bases and J by 3 bases, with 13 bases left in between. The CDR3 consists of 14 residues. Germline lookup yields CDR1 SEHNR and CDR2 FQNEAQ (reference sequence). The variable domain in full, completed from reference TRBV7-9 and TRBJ1-1, reads DTGVSQNPRHKITKRGQNVTFRCDPISEHNRLYWYRQTLGQGPEFLTYFQNEAQLEKSRLLSDRFSAERPKGSFSTLEIQRTEQGDSAMYLCASSPSEVYTEAFFGQGTRLTVV.

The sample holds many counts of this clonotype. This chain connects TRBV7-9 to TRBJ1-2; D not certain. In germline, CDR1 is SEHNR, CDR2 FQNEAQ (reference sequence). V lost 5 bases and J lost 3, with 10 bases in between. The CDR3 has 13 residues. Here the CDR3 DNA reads TGTGCCAGCAGCGCCGACGGCTACTATGGCTACACCTTC. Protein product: CASSADGYYGYTF. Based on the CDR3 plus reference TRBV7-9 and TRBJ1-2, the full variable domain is DTGVSQNPRHKITKRGQNVTFRCDPISEHNRLYWYRQTLGQGPEFLTYFQNEAQLEKSRLLSDRFSAERPKGSFSTLEIQRTEQGDSAMYLCASSADGYYGYTFGSGTRLTVV.

CDR3 sequence reads: CASSPETSGLYQETQYF. The CDR3 DNA follows: TGTGCCAGCTCGCCAGAGACTAGCGGGCTGTACCAAGAGACCCAGTACTTC. The rearrangement links TRBV18 to TRBJ2-5; 10 bases match TRBD2. Germline V lookup: CDR1 KGHSH, CDR2 LQKENI. V lost 6 bases to trimming and J lost 0 bases; unmatched junction nucleotides: 10. The length of the CDR3 is 17 residues.

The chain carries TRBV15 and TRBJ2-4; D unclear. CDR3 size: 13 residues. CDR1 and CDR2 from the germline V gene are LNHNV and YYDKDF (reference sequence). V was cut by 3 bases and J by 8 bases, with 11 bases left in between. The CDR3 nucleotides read TGTGCCACCAGCAGGGATGGAAGGGACATTCAGTACTTC. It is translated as CATSRDGRDIQYF.

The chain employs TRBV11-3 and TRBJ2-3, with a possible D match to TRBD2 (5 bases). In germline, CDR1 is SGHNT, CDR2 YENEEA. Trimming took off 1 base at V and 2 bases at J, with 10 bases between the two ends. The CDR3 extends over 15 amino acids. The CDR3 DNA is TGTGCCAGCAGCTTAGGGGAGTCTCCCACAGATACGCAGTATTTT. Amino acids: CASSLGESPTDTQYF.

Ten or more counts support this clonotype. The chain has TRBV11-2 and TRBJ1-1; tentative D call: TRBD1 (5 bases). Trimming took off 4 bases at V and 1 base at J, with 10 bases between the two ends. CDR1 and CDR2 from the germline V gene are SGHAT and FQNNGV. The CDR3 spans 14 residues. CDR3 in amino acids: CASSSRQRNTEAFF. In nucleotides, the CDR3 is TGTGCCAGCAGCTCCAGACAGAGGAACACTGAAGCTTTCTTT.

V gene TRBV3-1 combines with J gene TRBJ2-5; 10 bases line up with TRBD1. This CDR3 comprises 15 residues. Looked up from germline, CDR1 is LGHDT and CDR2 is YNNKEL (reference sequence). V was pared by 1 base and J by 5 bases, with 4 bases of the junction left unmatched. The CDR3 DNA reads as TGTGCCAGCAGCCAAGCCGACAGGGGGCATGAGACCCAGTACTTC. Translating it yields CASSQADRGHETQYF.

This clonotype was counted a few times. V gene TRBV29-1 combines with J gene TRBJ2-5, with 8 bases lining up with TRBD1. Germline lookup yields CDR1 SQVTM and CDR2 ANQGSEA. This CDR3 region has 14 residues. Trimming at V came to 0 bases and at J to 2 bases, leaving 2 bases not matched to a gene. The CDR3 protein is CSVEDGTGQETQYF. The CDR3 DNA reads TGCAGCGTTGAAGATGGGACAGGACAAGAGACCCAGTACTTC.

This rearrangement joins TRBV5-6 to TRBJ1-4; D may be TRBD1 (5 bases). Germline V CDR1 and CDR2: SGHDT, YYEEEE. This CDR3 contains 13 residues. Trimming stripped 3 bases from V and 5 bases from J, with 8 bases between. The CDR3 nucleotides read TGTGCCAGCAGCTCAGGGTTGAATGAAAAACTGTTTTTT. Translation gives CASSSGLNEKLFF.

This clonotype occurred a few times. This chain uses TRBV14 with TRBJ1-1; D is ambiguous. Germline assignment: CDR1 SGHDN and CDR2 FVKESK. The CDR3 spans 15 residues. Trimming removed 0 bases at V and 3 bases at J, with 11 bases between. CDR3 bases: TGTGCCAGCAGCCAAGATGGGCGGCTTGACACTGAAGCTTTCTTT. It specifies CASSQDGRLDTEAFF.

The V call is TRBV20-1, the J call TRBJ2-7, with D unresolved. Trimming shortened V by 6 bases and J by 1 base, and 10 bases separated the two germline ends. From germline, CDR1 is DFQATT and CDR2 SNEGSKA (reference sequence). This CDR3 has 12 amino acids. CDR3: CSAETESYEQYF. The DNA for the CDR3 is TGCAGTGCGGAGACGGAGTCCTACGAGCAGTACTTC.

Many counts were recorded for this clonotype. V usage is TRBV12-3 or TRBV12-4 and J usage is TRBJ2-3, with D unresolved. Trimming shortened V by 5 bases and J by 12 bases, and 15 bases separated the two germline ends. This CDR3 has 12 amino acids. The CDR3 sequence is CASSPWAQHQYF. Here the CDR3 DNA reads TGTGCCAGCAGTCCCTGGGCCCAGCATCAGTATTTT.

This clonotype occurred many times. Here the CDR3 DNA reads TGCAGCGTTGAACGGGGAGACTATGGCTACACCTTC. Translating it yields CSVERGDYGYTF. The chain is built from TRBV29-1 and TRBJ1-2; D unresolved. The germline V gene has CDR1 SQVTM and CDR2 ANQGSEA. The CDR3 loop spans 12 amino acids. V lost 2 bases and J lost 3, with 7 bases in between.

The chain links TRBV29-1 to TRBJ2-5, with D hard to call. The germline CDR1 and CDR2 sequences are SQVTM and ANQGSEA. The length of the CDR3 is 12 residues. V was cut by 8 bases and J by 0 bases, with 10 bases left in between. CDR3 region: CSTSQNQETQYF. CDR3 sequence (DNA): TGCAGCACCTCTCAGAACCAAGAGACCCAGTACTTC.

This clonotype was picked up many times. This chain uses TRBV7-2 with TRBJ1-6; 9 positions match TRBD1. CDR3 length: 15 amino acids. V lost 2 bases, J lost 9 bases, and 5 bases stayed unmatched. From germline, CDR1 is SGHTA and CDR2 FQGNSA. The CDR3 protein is CASSLRWGQGSPLHF. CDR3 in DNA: TGTGCCAGCAGCTTAAGATGGGGACAGGGTTCACCCCTCCACTTT.